This T cell receptor (beta chain) was identified in a study of a mutant IDH1 vaccine in newly diagnosed glioma. Time point denoted: baseline, week 1 (first vaccination visit). The treatment was: pre-vaccination baseline after standard-of-care therapy. Profiling relied on immunoSEQ multiplex PCR, and the TCRdb table lists in-frame clones only, not all of them. Of tens of thousands of clones in the sample, approximately 78% were seen once. The germline V gene has CDR1 SGHAT and CDR2 FQNNGV. V shed 0 bases and J shed 4 bases, with 4 bases lying between them. The CDR3 length is 13 residues. This sequence was found in a man younger than 30 with glioma. The V gene is TRBV11-2, the J gene TRBJ1-3; no definite D call. The sequences come from PBMCs, collected from a glioma patient treated with radiotherapy, temozolomide or both. The CDR3 nucleotides are TGTGCCAGCAGCTTAGAGTCGGGAAACACCATATATTTT. Translation: CASSLESGNTIYF.